This TCR beta chain was identified during a study of T cell responses to AZD1222 COVID-19 vaccine (dated by TCRdb to 2020 to 2023). For the wider study: AZD1222 recipients with second doses at about 4 weeks or about 12 weeks were pooled, because spike-specific TCR depth and breadth did not differ between schedules. A total of 230 to 250 trial participants underwent TCR sequencing, of whom under 220 had received two doses of AZD1222 and around 26 had received two doses of the MenACWY control vaccine. Enrollment into the trials was organized by age into subgroups of 18-55, 56-69 and 70-plus years, and those subgroups contained approximately 150, 30 and 60 TCR-sequenced participants, respectively.

What the research found in general, with its limitations: Epitopes outside the regions mutated in the B.1.351 and B.1.1.7 variants were reportedly recognized by nearly half of the unique spike-specific TCRs. In the small 56-69-year group, the increase in depth fell short of significance, most likely because of low power. After two AZD1222 doses, both the breadth and the depth of spike-specific TCRs were significantly higher than at day 0 and than in MenACWY recipients. The whole spike protein was spanned by vaccine-associated CD4 TCRs, and dominant responses were seen in regions 160-218 and 743-854. Conclusions about previously exposed vaccinees are limited, since just a handful of AZD1222 recipients were seropositive for SARS-CoV-2 at baseline. Most participants were white British and females outnumbered males, and the authors suggested that clonal diversity may have been underestimated. Because no day 14 peak-response samples were available, repertoires were characterized only after the peak T cell response.

The CDR3 regions of human TCRbeta chains were analyzed by immunosequencing. The authors' pipeline ran thus. Repertoire TCRs were checked for matches against a reference library of SARS-CoV-2-specific TCRs that had been generated using the MIRA antigen-specificity platform. Breadth meant the fraction of unique TCRs that were SARS-CoV-2-associated, whereas depth meant the fraction of total T cells that were SARS-CoV-2-associated. Using the MIRA data, each spike-specific TCR was mapped to the spike region that the TCR reacts to and placed in a CD4 or CD8 class. Log10-transformed breadth and depth values were compared by one-way ANOVA with Sidak's multiple comparisons tests. Held by TCRdb, this immuneACCESS table contains in-frame sequences only and omits some clones. Under half of the omission traces to an unresolved V gene where checked; the cause of the rest is unknown. V and J calls and clone size are as listed in that table; D and trimming were resolved from the DNA. The sample data list approximately 120,000 clones, and 88% of these were observed just once. The top ten hold under 4.5% of the sample.

The time point label, read with the paper, signifies: baseline before first vaccination. Vaccinee samples were obtained from the UK trials COV001 and COV002, which included a single-blind randomized controlled phase 2/3 trial of AZD1222 (ChAdOx1 nCoV-19) in healthy adults. For TCRbeta chain sequencing, PBMC samples were collected from trial participants at day 0 and at day 28 after the second dose. This clone was seen just once. This clone's antigen is unknown. No much larger clone is present one base from it, and per-base qualities are unavailable. This TCR was sampled from an adult in good health. The specimen comprised peripheral blood, sampled on day 0 of AZD1222 vaccination.

Read as DNA, the sequence is TGTGCCAGCAGTGAAGCGAATTGGGCAGACCAAGAGACCCAGTACTTC. It is translated as CASSEANWADQETQYF. The rearrangement combines TRBV6-1 with TRBJ2-5; too little of a D gene remains to name it. Measured from the cysteine to the phenylalanine, the CDR3 is 16 residues long. Only the CDR3 portion is preserved as DNA: 48 bases, with reading frame beginning at the first base. The germline V gene supplies CDR1 MNHNS and CDR2 SASEGT. V is reduced by 0 bases and J by 0 bases, leaving a spacing of 11 bases between them.